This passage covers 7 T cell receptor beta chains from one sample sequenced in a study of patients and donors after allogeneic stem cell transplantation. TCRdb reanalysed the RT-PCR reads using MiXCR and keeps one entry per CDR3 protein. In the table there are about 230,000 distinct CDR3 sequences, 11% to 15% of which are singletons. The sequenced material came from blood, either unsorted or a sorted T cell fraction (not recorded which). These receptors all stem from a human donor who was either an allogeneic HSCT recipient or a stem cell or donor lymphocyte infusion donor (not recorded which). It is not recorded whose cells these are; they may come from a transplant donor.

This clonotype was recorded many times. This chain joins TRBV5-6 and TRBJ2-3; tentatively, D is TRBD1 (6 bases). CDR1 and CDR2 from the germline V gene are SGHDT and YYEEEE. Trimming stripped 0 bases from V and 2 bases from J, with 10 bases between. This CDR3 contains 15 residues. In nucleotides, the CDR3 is TGTGCCAGCAGCTTGGACCAGGGGATCACAGATACGCAGTATTTT. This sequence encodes CASSLDQGITDTQYF.

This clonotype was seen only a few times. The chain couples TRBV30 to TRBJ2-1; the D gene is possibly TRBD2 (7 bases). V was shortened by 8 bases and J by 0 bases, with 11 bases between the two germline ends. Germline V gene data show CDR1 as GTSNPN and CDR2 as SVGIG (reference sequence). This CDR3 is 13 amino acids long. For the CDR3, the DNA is TGTGCCCTACGGGGGGCCTCCTACAATGAGCAGTTCTTC. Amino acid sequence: CALRGASYNEQFF.

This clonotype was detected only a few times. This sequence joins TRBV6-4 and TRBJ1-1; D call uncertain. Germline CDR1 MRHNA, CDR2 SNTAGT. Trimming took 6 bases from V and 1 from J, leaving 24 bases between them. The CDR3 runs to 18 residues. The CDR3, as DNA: TGTGCCAGCAGCCCCAAAGGAGGGAATTATTGGAGGAACACTGAAGCTTTCTTT. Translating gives CASSPKGGNYWRNTEAFF.

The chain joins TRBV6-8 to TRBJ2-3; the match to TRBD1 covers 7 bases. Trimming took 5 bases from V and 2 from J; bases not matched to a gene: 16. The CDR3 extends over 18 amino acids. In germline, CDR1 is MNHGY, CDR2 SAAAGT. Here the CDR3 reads CASSPPGTVMDPTDTQYF. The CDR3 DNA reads TGTGCCAGCAGTCCTCCCGGGACAGTAATGGACCCCACAGATACGCAGTATTTT.

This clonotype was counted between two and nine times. This CDR3 is CASSLNREASPLHF. The CDR3 DNA sequence: TGTGCCAGCAGCTTAAACAGGGAAGCATCACCCCTCCACTTT. The chain couples TRBV11-3 to TRBJ1-6, with D possibly being TRBD1 (6 bases). Germline V gives CDR1 SGHNT, CDR2 YENEEA. Trimming left V 2 bases short and J 10 bases short, with 12 bases between. CDR3 length: 14 residues.

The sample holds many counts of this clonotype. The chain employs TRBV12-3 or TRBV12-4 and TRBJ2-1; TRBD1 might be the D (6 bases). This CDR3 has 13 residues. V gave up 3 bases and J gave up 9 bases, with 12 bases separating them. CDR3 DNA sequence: TGTGCCAGCAGTTTTGGGGCACAGGGTGAGCAGTTCTTC. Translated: CASSFGAQGEQFF.

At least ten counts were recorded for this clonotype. The CDR3 loop reads CASSIRQGYEQYF. CDR3 DNA: TGTGCCAGCAGCATTCGACAGGGCTACGAGCAGTACTTC. V is TRBV3-1 and J is TRBJ2-7; 7 bases line up with TRBD1. The CDR3 is 13 amino acids. V gave up 5 bases and J gave up 3 bases; unmatched junction bases: 4. Germline lookup yields CDR1 LGHDT and CDR2 YNNKEL (reference sequence).